One sample yielded the 3 T cell receptor beta chains listed below, sequenced in a study of OX40 agonist ivuxolimab in advanced cancers. Clones were read by immunoSEQ multiplex PCR, and TCRdb kept only the in-frame ones, dropping some. The repertoire holds tens of thousands of clones, roughly 87% seen once, with roughly 5% in the top ten. The sequenced sample was CD4+ or CD8+ T cells sorted from blood, obtained in a trial of the OX40 agonist ivuxolimab. The receptor set was obtained from an adult with an advanced solid tumor such as melanoma, head and neck, liver or kidney cancer.

The V gene is TRBV6-7, the J gene TRBJ2-2, with D tentatively TRBD2 (5 bases). TRBV6-7 is noted as an ORF with a role that remains uncertain. This CDR3 comprises 14 residues. V was clipped by 11 bases and J by 2 bases, with 15 bases between them. The CDR3 DNA sequence: TGTGCCCTTAATTTCCGGGAAAACACCGGGGAGCTGTTTTTT. Its translation: CALNFRENTGELFF.

This sequence joins TRBV11-2 and TRBJ2-5; 7 nucleotides agree with TRBD1. The V and J ends lost 5 bases and 1 base, in that order; junction bases with no gene match: 7. The CDR3 extends over 15 amino acids. The germline gives CDR1 SGHAT, CDR2 FQNNGV. The DNA for the CDR3 is TGTGCCAGCAGCCACTCCGGGACAGTCCAAGAGACCCAGTACTTC. This codes for CASSHSGTVQETQYF.

The rearrangement joins TRBV27 to TRBJ2-7; TRBD1 is a possible D gene (6 bases). The germline V and J ends were trimmed by 5 bases and 2 bases, with 16 bases remaining between them. This CDR3 contains 15 residues. Germline V gene lookup returns CDR1 MNHEY and CDR2 SMNVEV (reference sequence). The CDR3 DNA reads as TGTGCCAGCAGTCCTTCCAGGGGTGCGGCCTACGAGCAGTACTTC. It encodes CASSPSRGAAYEQYF.